The 27 T cell receptor beta chains reported below all come from one sample, sequenced in a study of shared clonotypes between healthy human individuals. TCRdb's copy holds only in-frame clones and misses some; the assay was immunoSEQ multiplex PCR. There are hundreds of thousands of clones in the sample; about 96% occur only once, and 0.11% lies in the top ten. Only CD45RO-negative cells positively selected for CCR7 counted as naive CD8 cells, so terminally differentiated effector memory CD45RA+ cells were excluded. Specimen: naive CD8+ T cells sorted from blood. These receptors all stem from a woman aged 25-40 years in good health.

CDR3 nucleotide sequence: TGTGCCAGCAGTAGGGCCCTCGGGAATGAGCAGTTCTTC. Translating it yields CASSRALGNEQFF. This chain links TRBV27 with TRBJ2-1; D remains unclear. From germline, CDR1 is MNHEY and CDR2 SMNVEV (reference sequence). The CDR3 consists of 13 residues. The V gene lost 5 bases and the J gene lost 7 bases, with 12 bases spanning the gap.

The chain links TRBV2 to TRBJ2-3; 7 bases map to TRBD2. In germline, CDR1 is SNHLY, CDR2 FYNNEI. This CDR3 is 15 amino acids long. With V trimmed by 7 bases and J by 3 bases, 10 bases remained unmatched. In DNA form, the CDR3 reads TGTGCCAGCAAAGGCCAGCGGGAACGAACAGATACGCAGTATTTT. It specifies CASKGQRERTDTQYF.

This clone was seen once. This chain connects TRBV10-2 to TRBJ2-5; possibly TRBD1 for D (6 bases). The CDR3 extends over 13 amino acids. Germline V gene sequence: CDR1 WSHSY, CDR2 SAAADI. The ends were cut back, 4 bases at V and 3 bases at J, with 9 bases in the middle. CDR3 DNA sequence: TGCGCCAGCAGTGGGACAGCAAAAGAGACCCAGTACTTC. It translates to CASSGTAKETQYF.

This clone occurred once. The CDR3 sequence is CAISESGVRGSEQYF. The CDR3 nucleotides are TGTGCCATCAGTGAGTCTGGGGTCAGGGGCAGCGAGCAGTACTTC. J is TRBJ2-7 and V is TRBV10-3; tentative D call: TRBD1 (6 bases). The V end lost 0 bases, the J end lost 6 bases, and 15 bases lay between the germline ends. The CDR3 is made up of 15 amino acids. Germline CDR1 ENHRY, CDR2 SYGVKD.

This chain links TRBV6-5 with TRBJ2-1; a weak D match, TRBD1 (5 bases). This CDR3 has 13 residues. Trimming cost V 2 bases and J 3 bases, with 5 bases left between them. Germline CDR1 MNHEY, CDR2 SVGAGI. For the CDR3, the DNA is TGTGCCAGCAGTTACCAGGGCTACAATGAGCAGTTCTTC. This sequence encodes CASSYQGYNEQFF.

This CDR3 reads CASSIGASSYEQYF. CDR3 nucleotides: TGCGCCAGCAGCATAGGGGCGAGCTCCTACGAGCAGTACTTC. The J gene is TRBJ2-7, the V gene TRBV5-1, with a tentative D call TRBD1 (5 bases). The V gene's germline CDR1 is SGHRS and CDR2 YFSETQ. V lost 4 bases to trimming and J lost 0 bases, with 11 bases between them. The CDR3 loop spans 14 amino acids.

The chain is built from TRBV9 and TRBJ2-5; 10 bases match TRBD1. TRBJ2-7 explains the end of the DNA better; the J call may be wrong. Germline CDR1 SGDLS, CDR2 YYNGEE. This CDR3 is built from 15 residues. The CDR3 region has the DNA TGTGCCAGCAGCGTTTCTTGGACAGGGGGATACGAGCAGTACTTC. Protein: CASSVSWTGGYEQYF.

A single count supports this clone. The V call is TRBV19, the J call TRBJ2-3; D may be TRBD1 (5 bases). The ends were cut back, 3 bases at V and 0 bases at J, with 16 bases in the middle. Germline lookup yields CDR1 LNHDA and CDR2 SQIVND (reference sequence). There are 17 residues in the CDR3. The CDR3 DNA sequence: TGTGCCAGTAGTATGTTTTACGCGGCAGGGAGCACAGATACGCAGTATTTT. Amino acids: CASSMFYAAGSTDTQYF.

The J gene is TRBJ2-1, the V gene TRBV30, with 10 bases lining up with TRBD1. The length of the CDR3 is 13 residues. J was trimmed by 8 bases and V by 3 bases; bases with no gene match: 4. Germline loops: CDR1 GTSNPN, CDR2 SVGIG (reference sequence). CDR3: CAWRGTGEYEQFF. The CDR3, as DNA: TGTGCCTGGAGAGGGACAGGGGAGTATGAGCAGTTCTTC.

As concerns this clone: Other nucleotide sequences from this sample produce the same CDR3. The chain combines TRBV20-1 with TRBJ2-1; D unresolved. The ends were cut back, 4 bases at V and 5 bases at J, with 3 bases in the middle. Germline CDR1 reads DFQATT; CDR2 reads SNEGSKA (reference sequence). The length of the CDR3 is 10 residues. In DNA, the CDR3 is TGCAGTGCTAAGAACAATGAGCAGTTCTTC. It yields the protein CSAKNNEQFF.

The chain joins TRBV6-1 to TRBJ2-2, with 7 bases identical to TRBD2. The germline V gene encodes CDR1 MNHNS and CDR2 SASEGT. V gave up 4 bases and J gave up 3 bases; unmatched junction bases: 11. The CDR3 is 17 residues long. The CDR3 DNA reads TGTGCCAGCAGTGCTAGACTAGCCCTATCCCACACCGGGGAGCTGTTTTTT. Translating it yields CASSARLALSHTGELFF.

The table lists this clone with a count of one. In DNA form, the CDR3 reads TGTGCCAGCAGCGGAGGGGACAGGACCGCCTTCGAGCAGTACTTC. It yields the protein CASSGGDRTAFEQYF. The gene calls are TRBV5-6 and TRBJ2-5; 8 bases match TRBD1. The end of the DNA is better explained by TRBJ2-7, so the J call may be wrong. Germline-derived CDR1 and CDR2 are SGHDT and YYEEEE. The CDR3 totals 15 residues.

This chain uses TRBV6-6 with TRBJ1-5; no clear D. This CDR3 is 14 amino acids long. Germline values: CDR1 MNHNY, CDR2 SVGAGI (reference sequence). V lost 2 bases to trimming and J lost 2 bases, with 7 bases between them. The CDR3 sequence is CASSYGEGNQPQHF. The CDR3 bases are TGTGCCAGCAGTTACGGGGAAGGCAATCAGCCCCAGCATTTT.

The rearrangement joins TRBV6-5 to TRBJ2-5, with D unclear. CDR3 size: 14 residues. Germline-derived CDR1 and CDR2 are MNHEY and SVGAGI. V was shortened by 2 bases and J by 4 bases, with 11 bases between the two germline ends. The CDR3 reads CASSYNAGGETQYF. CDR3 bases: TGTGCCAGCAGTTACAACGCCGGCGGAGAGACCCAGTACTTC.

This clone was counted once. V and J are TRBV25-1 and TRBJ2-1; 9 nucleotides agree with TRBD2. Germline V CDR1 and CDR2: MGHDK, SYGVNS. The CDR3 extends over 15 amino acids. J gave up 9 bases and V 7 bases, and 13 bases lay outside the gene matches. CDR3 protein: CASIDSSGNRAEQFF. The CDR3 region has the DNA TGTGCCAGCATAGATTCTAGCGGGAACCGGGCTGAGCAGTTCTTC. Together with reference TRBV25-1 and TRBJ2-1, the CDR3 gives the full variable domain: EADIYQTPRYLVIGTGKKITLECSQTMGHDKMYWYQQDPGMELHLIHYSYGVNSTEKGDLSSESTVSRIRTEHFPLTLESARPSHTSQYLCASIDSSGNRAEQFFGPGTRLTVL.

Only one count was recorded for this clone. The V gene is TRBV5-5, the J gene TRBJ2-7; D call uncertain. The CDR3 runs 13 residues. Germline values: CDR1 SGHKS, CDR2 YYEKEE (reference sequence). The V end lost 1 base, the J end lost 2 bases, and 7 bases lay between the germline ends. In DNA form, the CDR3 reads TGTGCCAGCAGCTTGAAAACCCCCTACGAGCAGTACTTC. It specifies CASSLKTPYEQYF.

The chain has TRBV19 and TRBJ1-1; D gene unclear. Between the trimmed V and J ends, which lost 5 bases and 7 bases, there was a span of 8 bases. The CDR3 has 11 amino acids. Germline V lookup: CDR1 LNHDA, CDR2 SQIVND (reference sequence). CDR3 nucleotide sequence: TGTGCCAGTAGTCCCCCCAATGAAGCTTTCTTT. Amino acids: CASSPPNEAFF.

The chain has TRBV10-2 and TRBJ2-7, with 7 bases fitting TRBD1. The CDR3 is 15 residues long. V gave up 8 bases and J gave up 0 bases; unmatched junction bases: 10. The V gene's germline CDR1 is WSHSY and CDR2 SAAADI. The CDR3 coding sequence is TGCGCCAGCGCCCCGACAGGGCGGAGCTCCTACGAGCAGTACTTC. Protein sequence: CASAPTGRSSYEQYF.

The DNA of the CDR3 is TGTGCCAGCAGCTTGGACCTAACCTACGAGCAGTACTTC. Translating it yields CASSLDLTYEQYF. The chain couples TRBV5-4 to TRBJ2-7; D is unclear. The germline V gene has CDR1 SGHNT and CDR2 YYREEE (reference sequence). The CDR3 totals 13 residues. V was pared by 0 bases and J by 2 bases, with 6 bases between.

Only one count was recorded for this clone. This chain uses TRBV4-1 with TRBJ1-2, with D unclear. From germline, CDR1 is MGHRA and CDR2 YSYEKL. V gave up 0 bases and J gave up 4 bases, with 12 bases separating them. The CDR3 runs 15 residues. The CDR3 region is CASSQDLRSSYGYTF. The CDR3 coding sequence is TGCGCCAGCAGCCAAGATCTTCGGAGCAGCTATGGCTACACCTTC.

This clone appeared a few times. This chain uses TRBV5-6 with TRBJ1-1; TRBD1 aligns across 7 bases. This CDR3 is built from 12 residues. After removal of 4 bases from V and 8 bases from J, the junction contained 5 bases not matched to a gene. The germline V gene encodes CDR1 SGHDT and CDR2 YYEEEE. CDR3 sequence: CASSPRTGEAFF. CDR3 DNA sequence: TGTGCCAGCAGCCCACGGACAGGAGAAGCTTTCTTT. Variable domain in full (rest from reference TRBV5-6 and TRBJ1-1): DAGVTQSPTHLIKTRGQQVTLRCSPKSGHDTVSWYQQALGQGPQFIFQYYEEEERQRGNFPDRFSGHQFPNYSSELNVNALLLGDSALYLCASSPRTGEAFFGQGTRLTVV.

The V gene is TRBV29-1, the J gene TRBJ2-7, with D hard to call. CDR3 length equals 13 residues. The ends were cut back, 4 bases at V and 4 bases at J, with 14 bases in the middle. Germline V gene data show CDR1 as SQVTM and CDR2 as ANQGSEA. The CDR3 reads CSVAGSYTYEQYF. The CDR3, as DNA: TGCAGCGTTGCGGGCAGTTATACATACGAGCAGTACTTC.

This clone was picked up one time. V is TRBV9 and J is TRBJ2-7; D might be TRBD2 (7 bases). Per germline, CDR1 SGDLS and CDR2 YYNGEE. The CDR3 has 14 residues. Deletions cut 0 bases from V and 5 bases from J, with 12 bases between. CDR3 DNA sequence: TGTGCCAGCAGCGTAGTAGGGGGGGACCACGAGCAGTACTTC. Protein product: CASSVVGGDHEQYF.

This chain joins TRBV11-2 and TRBJ1-2, with TRBD1 as a possible D gene (6 bases). The germline gives CDR1 SGHAT, CDR2 FQNNGV. CDR3 size: 15 residues. Trimming stripped 0 bases from V and 2 bases from J, with 10 bases between. In DNA, the CDR3 is TGTGCCAGCAGCTTAGAAGGAGGGGGGAACTATGGCTACACCTTC. This gives the protein CASSLEGGGNYGYTF.

This chain links TRBV6-5 with TRBJ1-1; TRBD1 agrees at 7 bases. Germline V gene data show CDR1 as MNHEY and CDR2 as SVGAGI. The CDR3 consists of 16 residues. The J segment lost 1 base and the V segment lost 4 bases, leaving 9 bases of the junction unmatched. CDR3 amino acids: CASSSTYRGGNTEAFF. CDR3 DNA sequence: TGTGCCAGCAGTTCCACATACAGGGGAGGGAACACTGAAGCTTTCTTT.

The rearrangement links TRBV28 to TRBJ2-1, with 7 bases lining up with TRBD2. Trimming removed 8 bases from V and 5 bases from J; junction bases left unmatched: 18. Germline assignment: CDR1 MDHEN and CDR2 SYDVKM. The CDR3 contains 17 residues. DNA of the CDR3: TGTGCCAGCGCTTTGGGGGTCGGAGGTCTAGCGGACAATGAGCAGTTCTTC. It specifies CASALGVGGLADNEQFF.

J is TRBJ2-1 and V is TRBV6-1; 7 nucleotides match TRBD1. After removal of 6 bases from V and 0 bases from J, the junction contained 5 bases not matched to a gene. CDR3 size: 15 residues. Germline V gene sequence: CDR1 MNHNS, CDR2 SASEGT. CDR3 protein: CASRLRDSSYNEQFF. For the CDR3, the DNA is TGTGCCAGCAGACTCCGGGACAGCTCCTACAATGAGCAGTTCTTC.